This record looks at one T cell receptor beta chain sequence and its context. The data were obtained in a study of blood T cell repertoires in COVID-19. Germline CDR1 SGHDT, CDR2 YYEEEE. With V trimmed by 0 bases and J by 6 bases, 4 bases remained unmatched. The CDR3 extends over 14 amino acids. Method: immunoSEQ multiplex PCR; TCRdb's copy keeps in-frame clones and lacks some. The sample yields more than 200,000 clones, about nine tenths seen once. All enrollees were about 18 to 100 years old and from about 24 US areas. Participants reported their clinical history, and cohort assignment relied on those reports.

The V call is TRBV5-6, the J call TRBJ1-1, with 8 bases aligning to TRBD1. This TCR was recovered from a woman aged 25 to 39 with acute COVID-19. The sequenced material came from PBMCs or T cells enriched from blood (not recorded which). The CDR3: CASSLGAGGSEAFF. The CDR3 DNA follows: TGTGCCAGCAGCTTGGGGGCAGGGGGCTCTGAAGCTTTCTTT.